The following is a TCR beta chain sequence with its context. The sample comes from a study of blood T cell repertoires in COVID-19. Looking at the study overall: The analysed material was cDNA or gDNA that came from T cells, B-cell-depleted T cells, or PBMCs.

Study members were between roughly 18 and 100 years old and lived in 20 to 30 US regions. Assignments of participants to cohorts depended upon their own reported clinical history. Assay: immunoSEQ multiplex PCR; the TCRdb copy retains only in-frame clones and omits some. The sample has approximately 210,000 clones; around 82% are singletons. Germline V gene data show CDR1 as SGHVS and CDR2 as FNYEAQ. Trimming left V 5 bases short and J 6 bases short, with 10 bases between. This CDR3 has 12 amino acids. Sequenced sample: PBMCs or T cells enriched from blood (not recorded which). The TCR was taken from a young man with acute COVID-19. The V and J genes are TRBV7-6 and TRBJ1-1, with D possibly being TRBD1 (6 bases). The CDR3 reads CASSQGWSEAFF. DNA for the CDR3: TGTGCCAGCAGCCAGGGGTGGTCTGAAGCTTTCTTT.